This T cell receptor beta chain was recorded in a study of cytomegalovirus exposure and HLA in healthy donors. The PCR made use of 60 Vbeta and 13 Jbeta primers. Clones were read by immunoSEQ multiplex PCR, and TCRdb kept only the in-frame ones, dropping some. The sample lists about 52,000 clones; around 70% were seen once. V shed 2 bases and J shed 9 bases, with 11 bases lying between them. The CDR3 extends over 13 amino acids. Germline values: CDR1 SGHVS, CDR2 FQNEAQ. This chain connects TRBV7-8 to TRBJ2-1; tentative D call: TRBD2 (6 bases). The clonotype originates from a woman aged 50 to 65 in good health and CMV-seronegative. The sample was PBMCs. CDR3 sequence (DNA): TGTGCCAGCAGCTTAAGGTCAGCGGGTGAGCAGTTCTTC. Protein product: CASSLRSAGEQFF.